These 32 T cell receptor beta chains share one sample of origin, sequenced in a study of cytomegalovirus exposure and HLA in healthy donors (dated by TCRdb to the late 2010s). The protocol used for the library was the immunoSEQ multiplex PCR assay. For the multiplex PCR, a mixture combining 60 forward primers for TCR Vbeta segments and 13 reverse primers for TCR Jbeta segments was used. Here the immuneACCESS table is served through TCRdb, limited to in-frame sequences with V and J called. Missing clones are a known gap in these copies; in checked studies unresolved V genes cover under half, and the rest lacks a known reason. This sample lists over 150,000 clones; approximately 84% were detected once. The leading ten clones occupy 2.5% to 3.5% of the sample. The sample consisted of PBMCs. The receptors were gathered from a woman between 50 and 59 years old in good health and CMV-seropositive.

V and J are TRBV5-6 and TRBJ1-2; 8 positions match TRBD1. CDR3 size: 15 residues. CDR1 and CDR2 (germline): SGHDT, YYEEEE. With V trimmed by 4 bases and J by 4 bases, 9 bases remained unmatched. The CDR3: CASSRTGQQIYGYTF. The CDR3 DNA sequence: TGTGCCAGCAGCAGGACAGGGCAACAAATCTATGGCTACACCTTC.

This clone was found once. The rearrangement joins TRBV19 to TRBJ1-5; D remains ambiguous. V lost 7 bases, J lost 6 bases, and 22 bases lay in between. Germline V CDR1 and CDR2: LNHDA, SQIVND (reference sequence). There are 16 residues in the CDR3. CDR3 sequence: CASTLRALPGVQPQHF. CDR3 DNA sequence: TGTGCCAGTACCCTCCGCGCCCTCCCCGGGGTTCAGCCCCAGCATTTT.

A few counts support this clone. The V gene is TRBV11-3, the J gene TRBJ2-1; 13 bases match TRBD2. Germline-derived CDR1 and CDR2 are SGHNT and YENEEA. J was trimmed by 8 bases and V by 0 bases; bases with no gene match: 10. This CDR3 region has 18 residues. Here the CDR3 DNA reads TGTGCCAGCAGCTTAGATAGGAGACTAGCGGGAGGTAGCGATGAGCAGTTCTTC. It encodes CASSLDRRLAGGSDEQFF.

Only a few counts were recorded for this clone. Mismatch with germline at one junction end may stem from a read error. The chain has TRBV4-1 and TRBJ1-1; a possible D gene is TRBD1 (6 bases). Germline loops: CDR1 MGHRA, CDR2 YSYEKL. This CDR3 contains 14 residues. CDR3 nucleotide sequence: TGTGCCAGCAGCGTGACCCAGACAGGAACTGAAGCTTTCTTT. Amino acids: CASSVTQTGTEAFF.

The CDR3 is CASRTSENTEAFF. The CDR3 region has the DNA TGTGCCAGCAGGACTTCAGAGAACACTGAAGCTTTCTTT. The chain uses TRBV21-1 and TRBJ1-1. TRBV21-1 is a documented pseudogene. The CDR3 has 13 amino acids.

This sequence joins TRBV19 and TRBJ2-5; unclear D gene. The CDR3 has 13 amino acids. Germline lookup yields CDR1 LNHDA and CDR2 SQIVND (reference sequence). V was cut by 5 bases and J by 3 bases, with 10 bases left in between. The CDR3 sequence: CASSRSVEETQYF. The CDR3 DNA sequence: TGTGCCAGTAGTCGGAGCGTCGAAGAGACCCAGTACTTC.

The chain carries TRBV2 and TRBJ2-5, with 10 bases that match TRBD2. The V and J ends lost 6 bases and 5 bases, in that order; junction bases with no gene match: 3. Germline CDR1 reads SNHLY; CDR2 reads FYNNEI. This CDR3 has 13 residues. The CDR3 is CASRSGRAETQYF. The CDR3, as DNA: TGTGCCAGCAGAAGCGGGAGGGCTGAGACCCAGTACTTC.

This clone was recorded a few times. The V gene is TRBV4-2, the J gene TRBJ1-5; D unclear. V was pared by 3 bases and J by 6 bases, with 6 bases between. CDR3 length: 12 residues. The germline gives CDR1 LGHNA, CDR2 YNFKEQ. CDR3 nucleotide sequence: TGTGCCAGCAGCCACCCCGGTCAGCCCCAGCATTTT. Its protein product is CASSHPGQPQHF.

The genes are TRBV28 and TRBJ2-1, with D possibly being TRBD2 (5 bases). Germline V gene lookup returns CDR1 MDHEN and CDR2 SYDVKM. V lost 3 bases, J lost 6 bases, and 9 bases lay in between. The CDR3 contains 13 residues. The CDR3 spells CASSFHGGNEQFF. The DNA of the CDR3 is TGTGCCAGCAGTTTCCACGGAGGCAATGAGCAGTTCTTC.

The chain employs TRBV28 and TRBJ1-4; TRBD1 aligns across 7 bases. The CDR3 runs to 15 residues. Trimming removed 8 bases from V and 5 bases from J; junction bases left unmatched: 11. Germline CDR1 and CDR2: MDHEN and SYDVKM. In nucleotides, the CDR3 is TGTGCCAGCCGTAACCGGGACAGCTCGAATGAAAAACTGTTTTTT. Translation gives CASRNRDSSNEKLFF.

The V and J genes are TRBV29-1 and TRBJ1-2; D is possibly TRBD1 (5 bases). There are 13 residues in the CDR3. The germline V gene has CDR1 SQVTM and CDR2 ANQGSEA. V was trimmed by 4 bases and J by 0 bases, leaving 9 bases between them. For the CDR3, the DNA is TGCAGCGTTGGGACATCGGCTAACTATGGCTACACCTTC. It yields the protein CSVGTSANYGYTF.

The chain uses TRBV28 and TRBJ2-5; 9 bases align to TRBD1. The DNA end is a closer match to TRBJ2-7, so the J assignment may be wrong. Germline V gene lookup returns CDR1 MDHEN and CDR2 SYDVKM. There are 14 residues in the CDR3. The CDR3 sequence is CASSQTGGGYEQYF. The CDR3 DNA sequence: TGTGCCAGCAGTCAAACAGGGGGCGGGTACGAGCAGTACTTC.

The V gene is TRBV6-4, the J gene TRBJ2-2; 10 nucleotides align to TRBD1. The CDR3 length is 15 residues. The germline CDR1 and CDR2 sequences are MRHNA and SNTAGT. V lost 4 bases to trimming and J lost 5 bases; unmatched junction nucleotides: 4. The CDR3 loop is CASSVGQGVTGELFF. In DNA form, the CDR3 reads TGTGCCAGCAGTGTTGGACAGGGGGTTACCGGGGAGCTGTTTTTT.

This clone was detected a few times. The rearrangement links TRBV7-9 to TRBJ2-3; 10 bases match TRBD1. The V gene end was trimmed by 5 bases and the J gene end by 3 bases; junction bases not matched to a gene: 8. This CDR3 has 16 residues. Germline values: CDR1 SEHNR, CDR2 FQNEAQ (reference sequence). The CDR3 DNA reads as TGTGCCAGCAGCCTCACCGGGACAGGGGCGACAGATACGCAGTATTTT. Protein: CASSLTGTGATDTQYF.

CDR3 in amino acids: CASSSSRDTNTDTQYF. DNA of the CDR3: TGCGCCAGCAGCTCGTCCCGGGACACAAACACAGATACGCAGTATTTT. The genes are TRBV4-3 and TRBJ2-3, with D perhaps TRBD1 (6 bases). Trimming stripped 5 bases from V and 2 bases from J, with 17 bases between. This CDR3 is 16 amino acids long. Germline CDR1 LGHNA, CDR2 YSLEER.

This clone has only one observation. The chain has TRBV7-2 and TRBJ2-5, with 10 nucleotides matching TRBD2. The CDR3 is made up of 15 amino acids. V lost 2 bases to trimming and J lost 5 bases; unmatched junction nucleotides: 5. Germline V gene data show CDR1 as SGHTA and CDR2 as FQGNSA. The CDR3 coding sequence is TGTGCCAGCAGCTTACGGACTAGCGGTGTGGAGACCCAGTACTTC. This gives the protein CASSLRTSGVETQYF.

The chain employs TRBV6-6 and TRBJ1-3, with D perhaps TRBD1 (5 bases). V was shortened by 11 bases and J by 4 bases, with 15 bases between the two germline ends. Germline V gene lookup returns CDR1 MNHNY and CDR2 SVGAGI (reference sequence). This CDR3 is built from 13 residues. In DNA form, the CDR3 reads TGTGCCGCACAACGGGGGGAAGGAAACACCATATATTTT. It specifies CAAQRGEGNTIYF.

This clone was seen only a few times. Other DNA sequences in this sample translate to the same CDR3. The chain couples TRBV6-1 to TRBJ1-2, with 9 bases matching TRBD1. The CDR3 consists of 15 residues. Per germline, CDR1 MNHNS and CDR2 SASEGT. V lost 0 bases, J lost 4 bases, and 3 bases stayed unmatched. Here the CDR3 reads CASSEAGQGGYGYTF. As DNA, the CDR3 is TGTGCCAGCAGTGAAGCGGGACAGGGAGGCTATGGCTACACCTTC.

This clone was seen repeatedly, ten times or more. This chain connects TRBV19 to TRBJ2-7; 12 nucleotides align to TRBD2. The CDR3 covers 12 residues. V lost 5 bases, J lost 13 bases, and 6 bases stayed unmatched. Germline V gene lookup returns CDR1 LNHDA and CDR2 SQIVND (reference sequence). CDR3 bases: TGTGCCAGTAGTCCTTCTAGCGGGAGGGCCTACTTC. Translation: CASSPSSGRAYF.

The gene calls are TRBV5-1 and TRBJ1-1; D is uncertain. The CDR3 consists of 14 residues. V gave up 7 bases and J gave up 3 bases, with 16 bases separating them. Germline CDR1 reads SGHRS; CDR2 reads YFSETQ. CDR3 DNA sequence: TGCGCCAGCGGCTCCCAACAGTCCGACACTGAAGCTTTCTTT. This gives the protein CASGSQQSDTEAFF.

This chain connects TRBV7-8 to TRBJ1-1; D uncertain. V was clipped by 1 base and J by 0 bases, with 6 bases between them. Germline values: CDR1 SGHVS, CDR2 FQNEAQ. This CDR3 spans 14 amino acids. The chain's CDR3 is CASSLGNMNTEAFF. The DNA of the CDR3 is TGTGCCAGCAGCTTAGGCAACATGAACACTGAAGCTTTCTTT.

The gene calls are TRBV28 and TRBJ2-2; 10 nucleotides match TRBD2. Unmatched junction bases numbered 3, after V lost 3 bases and J lost 2 bases. Germline V CDR1 and CDR2: MDHEN, SYDVKM. The CDR3 is 16 amino acids. The CDR3 protein is CASSFSGGINTGELFF. In DNA form, the CDR3 reads TGTGCCAGCAGTTTTAGCGGGGGGATAAACACCGGGGAGCTGTTTTTT.

The rearrangement uses TRBV7-8 and TRBJ1-1, with 10 bases lining up with TRBD1. Germline V gives CDR1 SGHVS, CDR2 FQNEAQ. The CDR3 length is 15 residues. The J segment lost 4 bases and the V segment lost 5 bases, leaving 7 bases of the junction unmatched. DNA of the CDR3: TGTGCCAGCAGCCCGGGGGACAGGGGTGGCACTGAAGCTTTCTTT. It translates to CASSPGDRGGTEAFF.

This sequence joins TRBV5-1 and TRBJ2-1; 9 positions agree with TRBD1. The CDR3 spans 16 residues. With V trimmed by 4 bases and J by 6 bases, 11 bases remained unmatched. Germline CDR1 is SGHRS and CDR2 is YFSETQ. The CDR3 sequence is CASSPAGTGSGNEQFF. The CDR3 DNA is TGCGCCAGCAGCCCAGCCGGGACAGGGTCGGGCAATGAGCAGTTCTTC.

This chain joins TRBV2 and TRBJ1-5; possibly TRBD1 for D (5 bases). Germline values: CDR1 SNHLY, CDR2 FYNNEI. This CDR3 has 13 amino acids. Trimming took off 8 bases at V and 4 bases at J, with 12 bases between the two ends. The CDR3 loop reads CASRQDKNQPQHF. The CDR3 coding sequence is TGTGCCAGCCGGCAGGACAAAAATCAGCCCCAGCATTTT.

This chain links TRBV9 with TRBJ2-7; D call uncertain. Germline values: CDR1 SGDLS, CDR2 YYNGEE. Trimming stripped 4 bases from V and 0 bases from J, with 11 bases between. This CDR3 contains 14 residues. The CDR3 region has the DNA TGTGCCAGCAGCACAAGGCCTAGCTCCTACGAGCAGTACTTC. This codes for CASSTRPSSYEQYF.

The chain has TRBV6-1 and TRBJ2-3; no clear D. Trimming stripped 4 bases from V and 0 bases from J, with 8 bases between. The germline CDR1 and CDR2 sequences are MNHNS and SASEGT. The CDR3 is made up of 14 amino acids. The DNA for the CDR3 is TGTGCCAGCAGTGTAATGACTAGCACAGATACGCAGTATTTT. Its protein product is CASSVMTSTDTQYF.

The rearrangement uses TRBV7-2 and TRBJ2-5; 7 bases are a match to TRBD1. Germline loops: CDR1 SGHTA, CDR2 FQGNSA. Trimming took 5 bases from V and 5 from J; bases not matched to a gene: 8. CDR3 size: 14 residues. CDR3 sequence: CASSPDRVWETQYF. CDR3 coding DNA: TGTGCCAGCAGCCCCGACAGGGTGTGGGAGACCCAGTACTTC.

The table lists this clone with a few counts. The CDR3 region is CAISEWGAEAFF. The CDR3 coding sequence is TGTGCCATCAGTGAGTGGGGGGCTGAAGCTTTCTTT. The chain joins TRBV10-3 to TRBJ1-1; tentatively, D is TRBD1 (5 bases). V dropped 1 base and J dropped 6 bases, with 6 bases sitting between them. Germline lookup yields CDR1 ENHRY and CDR2 SYGVKD. The CDR3 length is 12 residues.

The J gene is TRBJ2-5, the V gene TRBV6-5, with 8 bases identical to TRBD2. The CDR3 length is 15 residues. After removal of 5 bases from V and 7 bases from J, the junction contained 12 bases not matched to a gene. Germline values: CDR1 MNHEY, CDR2 SVGAGI. The CDR3 DNA reads as TGTGCCAGCAGTCCACCGGGGGGGGGTGGGGGGACCCAGTACTTC. It translates to CASSPPGGGGGTQYF.

The chain links TRBV28 to TRBJ2-7, with D perhaps matching TRBD1 (5 bases). V lost 6 bases, J lost 0 bases, and 18 bases lay in between. Germline lookup yields CDR1 MDHEN and CDR2 SYDVKM. This CDR3 spans 16 amino acids. CDR3 DNA: TGTGCCAGCAGCCCAGAAGACAGTTACAGCTCCTACGAGCAGTACTTC. This translates into CASSPEDSYSSYEQYF.

This clone was seen just once. V usage is TRBV30 and J usage is TRBJ2-1, with TRBD2 as a possible D gene (5 bases). The CDR3 runs to 16 residues. CDR1 and CDR2 (germline): GTSNPN, SVGIG (reference sequence). Trimming removed 6 bases at V and 2 bases at J, with 20 bases between. The CDR3 protein is CACTSGNQFAYNEQFF. The CDR3 DNA sequence: TGTGCCTGTACATCCGGGAACCAATTTGCCTACAATGAGCAGTTCTTC.